A selection of T cell receptor beta chains follows, all from one sample in a study of blood T cell repertoires in COVID-19. Data came from immunoSEQ multiplex PCR; TCRdb stores just in-frame clones and leaves some out. The repertoire holds 150,000 to 200,000 clones, with approximately 83% as singletons. Sequencing input: peripheral blood. Receptors originate from a human donor with active or convalescent COVID-19. The donor label of this sample is uncertain. Both conserved end residues are part of each CDR3. D genes are given only for firm matches. A row's size may be missing; if present it is once, few, many or a size class.

>TRBJ1-5|TRBD1|many|TRBV30
TGTGCCTGGAGATCCCCGACAGGGCTCAATCAGCCCCAGCATTTT
CAWRSPTGLNQPQHF
>TRBJ1-1|-|-|TRBV20-1
TGCAGTGCTAGACTAATTGAAGCTTTCTTT
CSARLIEAFF
>TRBJ1-6|-|-|TRBV7-9
TGTGCCAGCAGCTTAGCAGGAGGGGACGCTAATTCACCCCTCCACTTT
CASSLAGGDANSPLHF
>TRBJ2-1|TRBD1|-|TRBV16
TGTGCCAGCAGCCCTACGACAGGGCCTTACAATGAGCAGTTCTTC
CASSPTTGPYNEQFF
>TRBJ2-1|TRBD1|once|TRBV15
TGTGCCACCAGCAGAGACAGGGGGAACAACAATGAGCAGTTCTTC
CATSRDRGNNNEQFF
>TRBJ2-2|-|once|TRBV6-2/TRBV6-3
TGTGCCAGCAGTTACCGACCTGGGACAGGGGAGCTGTTTTTT
CASSYRPGTGELFF
>TRBJ2-2|-|-|TRBV11-2
TGTGCCAGCAAAAGGTGGGGGCCCGGGGAGCTGTTTTTT
CASKRWGPGELFF
>TRBJ1-2|-|-|TRBV19
TGTGCCAGTAGTATAGTTCAGGTTAACTATGGCTACACCTTC
CASSIVQVNYGYTF
>TRBJ2-5|TRBD2|-|TRBV11-3
TGTGCCAGCAGCTTCGGACTAGCGGGAGTTATAGAGACCCAGTACTTC
CASSFGLAGVIETQYF
>TRBJ1-1|-|-|TRBV10-3
TGTGCCACCCTTTTAAACACTGAAGCTTTCTTT
CATLLNTEAFF
>TRBJ1-6|TRBD1|-|TRBV2
TGTGCCAGCAGCGAAGGACAGGGAGTGACCCCCCTCCACTTT
CASSEGQGVTPLHF
>TRBJ2-6|TRBD1|-|TRBV5-1
TGCGCCAGCAGCTCCAGGGGGCTAGGGGCCAACGTCCTGACTTTC
CASSSRGLGANVLTF
>TRBJ2-7|TRBD2|-|TRBV19
TGTGCCAGTAGTGGTAGGGACGGACTAGCCGGCGAGCAGTACTTC
CASSGRDGLAGEQYF
>TRBJ2-7|TRBD2|-|TRBV2
TGTGCCAGCAGTTTACTAGCGGGAGCGGGCCACGAGCAGTACTTC
CASSLLAGAGHEQYF
>TRBJ2-3|-|-|TRBV28
TGTGCCAGCAGTTCCATGACGCGAGGCCGAGATACGCAGTATTTT
CASSSMTRGRDTQYF
>TRBJ1-1|-|-|TRBV5-1
TGCGCCAGCAGCTACAGGGTAGAACGCACTGAAGCTTTCTTT
CASSYRVERTEAFF
>TRBJ2-7|-|-|TRBV19
TGTGCCAGTAGTCGGTCATCTCCGGGCTACGAGCAGTACTTC
CASSRSSPGYEQYF
>TRBJ2-7|TRBD1|-|TRBV5-6
TGTGCCAGCAGGCCAGGGACAGGGGGGCGGGAGCAGTACTTC
CASRPGTGGREQYF
>TRBJ2-7|TRBD1|many|TRBV5-1
TGCGCCAGCAGCTTGGGTAGCCCAGGGGGTACTAGCGAGCAGTACTTC
CASSLGSPGGTSEQYF
>TRBJ2-5|TRBD2|-|TRBV7-2
TGTGCCAGCAGCTTAGGGCGGGGGGTACAAGAGACCCAGTACTTC
CASSLGRGVQETQYF
>TRBJ2-1|TRBD2|once|TRBV7-9
TGTGCCAGCAGCCACTCGCTAGCGGGAGGGCCAAGGGGTGAGCAGTTCTTC
CASSHSLAGGPRGEQFF
>TRBJ2-1|-|-|TRBV5-1
TGCGCCAGCAGCTTGGCCGAGGGCCCCTCCTACAATGAGCAGTTCTTC
CASSLAEGPSYNEQFF
>TRBJ2-1|TRBD2|-|TRBV27
TGTGCCAGCAGTATTAGCGGGAGGGGCCAGGTTGAGCAGTTCTTC
CASSISGRGQVEQFF
>TRBJ2-5|TRBD1|-|TRBV3-1/TRBV3-2
TGTGCCAGCAGCCAAGGCGGACAGGGGGCCAGAGAGACCCAGTACTTC
CASSQGGQGARETQYF
>TRBJ2-2|-|-|TRBV4-3
TGCGCCAGCAGCCAAGTTGAACTCACCACCGGGGAGCTGTTTTTT
CASSQVELTTGELFF
>TRBJ2-5|TRBD2|-|TRBV3-1/TRBV3-2
TGTGCCAGCAGCCAAGATCTTTCGGGGGGAGAGACCCAGTACTTC
CASSQDLSGGETQYF
>TRBJ2-3|-|-|TRBV4-2
TGTGCCAGCAGCCGAAGGGGGGGGAGCACAGATACGCAGTATTTT
CASSRRGGSTDTQYF
>TRBJ2-5|TRBD2|-|TRBV5-1
TGCGCCAGCAGCCCTACTAGCGGGGTATACCAAGAGACCCAGTACTTC
CASSPTSGVYQETQYF
>TRBJ2-4|-|-|TRBV14
TGTGCCAGCAGCAAAACAGGGTTAGCCAAAAACATTCAGTACTTC
CASSKTGLAKNIQYF
>TRBJ2-7|TRBD2|few|TRBV5-1
TGCGCCAGCAGCTTGGGGACTAGCGGGAGGGCCTACGAGCAGTACTTC
CASSLGTSGRAYEQYF
>TRBJ1-5|-|-|TRBV15
TGTGCCACCAGCAGAGACGCGGGGGTCCAGCATTTT
CATSRDAGVQHF
>TRBJ2-1|TRBD1|-|TRBV12-3/TRBV12-4
TGTGCCAGCAGAAGACAGGGGCTCAATGAGCAGTTCTTC
CASRRQGLNEQFF
>TRBJ2-1|TRBD1|-|TRBV7-3
TGTGCCAGCAGCTTATCTGGGACAGGGAGCAATGAGCAGTTCTTC
CASSLSGTGSNEQFF
>TRBJ2-5|-|-|TRBV5-1
TGCGCCAGCAGCGAGCCACCCAGGGGGGAAGAGACCCAGTACTTC
CASSEPPRGEETQYF